The source of this TCR beta chain is a study of shared clonotypes between healthy human individuals. General study results and limits: The authors expected sequencing depth to affect clonotype sharing among donors.

Only CD45RO-negative cells positively selected for CCR7 counted as naive CD8 cells, so terminally differentiated effector memory CD45RA+ cells were excluded. There are 12 residues in the CDR3. Germline CDR1 and CDR2: GTSNPN and SVGIG (reference sequence). With 5 bases clipped from V and 7 bases from J, the junction kept 3 bases outside the gene matches. As to this clone: The antigen is unknown.

The protocol was immunoSEQ multiplex PCR, while the TCRdb copy is restricted to in-frame clones and leaves out a portion. The sample holds hundreds of thousands of clones; 85% to 95% are singletons and the top ten take about 0.11%. The genes are TRBV30 and TRBJ1-5, with 9 bases that match TRBD1. The material sequenced was naive CD8+ T cells sorted from blood. The receptor's source is a woman under 40 in good health. DNA for the CDR3: TGTGCCTGGCGACAGGGGGAGCAGCCCCAGCATTTT. It is translated as CAWRQGEQPQHF.